The 8 T cell receptor beta chains presented below share a single source sample, sequenced in a study of T cells after posttransplantation cyclophosphamide. Repertoires were generated with immunoSEQ multiplex PCR, while TCRdb's copy carries only in-frame clones and drops some. Counted here are 50,000 to 65,000 clones, roughly 84% occurring once; the ten biggest clones make up 2.8%. Sequenced input: PBMCs. These TCRs come from a man aged 25-45 years with a blood cancer, CMV-positive, and with a related stem cell donor.

CDR3 DNA: TGTGCGACTGGGGCGAACACTGAAGCTTTCTTT. Protein: CATGANTEAFF. This rearrangement joins TRBV25-1 to TRBJ1-1; D perhaps matches TRBD1 (5 bases). The germline gives CDR1 MGHDK, CDR2 SYGVNS. The CDR3 totals 11 residues.

The chain has TRBV19 and TRBJ2-7; unclear D gene. The CDR3 consists of 15 residues. V was clipped by 4 bases and J by 3 bases, with 16 bases between them. Germline V lookup: CDR1 LNHDA, CDR2 SQIVND (reference sequence). The CDR3 is CASSTQSGLHYEQYF. DNA of the CDR3: TGTGCCAGTAGTACCCAATCCGGGTTACACTACGAGCAGTACTTC. Drawing the rest from reference TRBV19 and TRBJ2-7, the complete variable domain is DGGITQSPKYLFRKEGQNVTLSCEQNLNHDAMYWYRQDPGQGLRLIYYSQIVNDFQKGDIAEGYSVSREKKESFPLTVTSAQKNPTAFYLCASSTQSGLHYEQYFGPGTRLTVT.

This chain joins TRBV9 and TRBJ2-2; 13 positions agree with TRBD2. The CDR3 contains 18 residues. Per the germline V gene, CDR1 is SGDLS and CDR2 is YYNGEE. The V and J ends lost 2 bases and 4 bases, in that order; junction bases with no gene match: 8. In nucleotides, the CDR3 is TGTGCCAGCAGCGTTGGACTAGCGGGAGACGGGAGCACCGGGGAGCTGTTTTTT. Residues: CASSVGLAGDGSTGELFF. The variable domain in full, completed from reference TRBV9 and TRBJ2-2, reads DSGVTQTPKHLITATGQRVTLRCSPRSGDLSVYWYQQSLDQGLQFLIQYYNGEERAKGNILERFSAQQFPDLHSELNLSSLELGDSALYFCASSVGLAGDGSTGELFFGEGSRLTVL.

The rearrangement uses TRBV11-2 and TRBJ2-7; 7 bases align to TRBD2. CDR3 length equals 16 residues. Germline CDR1 SGHAT, CDR2 FQNNGV. The J segment lost 6 bases and the V segment lost 1 base, leaving 12 bases of the junction unmatched. The CDR3, as DNA: TGTGCCAGCAGCTTAGGAGGCCCCGCGGGAGTGGGCGAGCAGTACTTC. Translating gives CASSLGGPAGVGEQYF.

This clone is medium-sized. The chain couples TRBV28 to TRBJ2-7; the match to TRBD2 covers 8 bases. The CDR3 extends over 15 amino acids. The germline gives CDR1 MDHEN, CDR2 SYDVKM. J lost 3 bases, V lost 4 bases, and 8 bases had no gene match. Here the CDR3 DNA reads TGTGCCAGCAGTTCGGGACTAGTGACCGTCTACGAGCAGTACTTC. It is translated as CASSSGLVTVYEQYF.

This clone was counted a single time. The chain has TRBV28 and TRBJ1-1; 9 nucleotides line up with TRBD1. The germline V gene has CDR1 MDHEN and CDR2 SYDVKM. The J segment lost 5 bases and the V segment lost 1 base, leaving 5 bases of the junction unmatched. The CDR3 runs to 15 residues. CDR3 in amino acids: CASSLYRTGETEAFF. CDR3 DNA sequence: TGTGCCAGCAGTTTATATAGGACAGGGGAGACTGAAGCTTTCTTT. The entire variable domain, with the rest obtained from reference TRBV28 and TRBJ1-1, is as follows: DVKVTQSSRYLVKRTGEKVFLECVQDMDHENMFWYRQDPGLGLRLIYFSYDVKMKEKGDIPEGYSVSREKKERFSLILESASTNQTSMYLCASSLYRTGETEAFFGQGTRLTVV.

The genes are TRBV4-1 and TRBJ1-2; perhaps TRBD1 as D (6 bases). The V gene lost 2 bases and the J gene lost 2 bases, with 12 bases spanning the gap. The V gene's germline CDR1 is MGHRA and CDR2 YSYEKL. This CDR3 is 15 amino acids long. For the CDR3, the DNA is TGCGCCAGCAGCCAACCGTCGGGGGGCAACTATGGCTACACCTTC. This translates into CASSQPSGGNYGYTF.

This clone was found a few times. The chain links TRBV5-1 to TRBJ2-3, with D tentatively TRBD2 (6 bases). CDR3 length equals 16 residues. Germline V CDR1 and CDR2: SGHRS, YFSETQ. Deletions cut 0 bases from V and 3 bases from J, with 14 bases between. CDR3 protein: CASSLESGSGTDTQYF. CDR3 sequence (DNA): TGCGCCAGCAGCTTGGAATCCGGGAGTGGTACAGATACGCAGTATTTT.